A selection of T cell receptor beta chains follows, all from one sample in a study of regulatory T cells in long-lasting Graves disease. TCRdb passed the multiplex PCR reads through MiXCR, listing each CDR3 protein once. The sample holds just over 600,000 distinct CDR3 sequences, roughly 15% seen once. This sample was shared with a second study, whose subject was T cells in Graves' hyperthyroidism and ophthalmopathy.

The sample was peripheral blood mononuclear cells (PBMCs), taken at new diagnosis, from a patient treated with antithyroid drugs. The receptors come from a woman under 40 with Graves disease. Both conserved end residues are part of each CDR3. A D gene is named only where the DNA matches it firmly. Part of the rows lack a size; the others show once, few, many or a class for expanded clones.

few	TRBJ2-7	TRBD2	TRBV5-4	TGTGCCAGCAGCTTGGAGGGCGGGAGGGCCGCCGAGCAGTACTTC	CASSLEGGRAAEQYF
many	TRBJ1-1	NA	TRBV28	TGTGCCAGCAGTTTTGTGACCGGGGGAACAAAAGCTTTCTTT	CASSFVTGGTKAFF
NA	TRBJ2-2	NA	TRBV5-1	TGCGCCAGCACTTCTAGCGCGGGAAGAACCGGGGAGCTGTTTTTT	CASTSSAGRTGELFF
NA	TRBJ1-1	NA	TRBV27	TGTGCCTGCAGGGCACGTCCACAGAACACTGAAGCTTTCTTT	CACRARPQNTEAFF
few	TRBJ1-5	NA	TRBV10-3	TGTGCCATCAATGACGGGGTTCAGCCCCAGCATTTT	CAINDGVQPQHF
few	TRBJ2-3	NA	TRBV9	TGTGCCAGCAGCGTCGAGCCGACTATTAGCACAGATACGCAGTATTTT	CASSVEPTISTDTQYF
many	TRBJ1-5	NA	TRBV6-1	TGTGCCAGCAGAGAACTTGCCCCCAATCAGCCCCAGCATTTT	CASRELAPNQPQHF
many	TRBJ1-2	NA	TRBV12-3/TRBV12-4	TGTGCCAGCAGTTTCCTGAAATCGGTCCCTGGCTACACCTTC	CASSFLKSVPGYTF
NA	TRBJ2-2	NA	TRBV11-2	TGTGCCAGCAGCTTCCCCGGGACGGATTTACCCTTCGCGAACACCGGGGAGCTGTTTTTT	CASSFPGTDLPFANTGELFF
many	TRBJ1-3	NA	TRBV2	TGTGCCAGCAGTGATGGCAACACCATATATTTT	CASSDGNTIYF
many	TRBJ1-1	TRBD1	TRBV2	TGTGCCAGCTTCGGACAGGGGGCAGGTGAAGCTTTCTTT	CASFGQGAGEAFF
many	TRBJ2-7	NA	TRBV11-3	TGTGCCAGCAGCCCGGACGGGTCCTACGAGCAGTACTTC	CASSPDGSYEQYF
NA	TRBJ2-7	NA	TRBV7-2	TGTGCCAGCAGCGCTACAAACTACGAGCAGTACTTC	CASSATNYEQYF
NA	TRBJ2-7	NA	TRBV6-1	TGTGCCAGCAAAGGGCAGGGCGTGTCCTACGAGCAGTACTTC	CASKGQGVSYEQYF
NA	TRBJ2-7	NA	TRBV20-1	TGCAGTGCTAGAGATCAAGGGGGGGGGCCCCACGAGCAGTACTTC	CSARDQGGGPHEQYF
few	TRBJ2-1	NA	TRBV7-3	TGTGCCAGCAGCTTAGCCCGGGAGTCATATGAGCAGTTCTTC	CASSLARESYEQFF
NA	TRBJ2-1	TRBD2	TRBV18	TGTGCCAGCTCACCACCTGGGCTAGCGGGAGGGACTGGTCATGAGCAGTTCTTC	CASSPPGLAGGTGHEQFF
few	TRBJ1-4	NA	TRBV20-1	TGCAGTGCTAGGAAGGGGGGGTCGACTAATGAAAAACTGTTTTTT	CSARKGGSTNEKLFF
NA	TRBJ2-1	TRBD2	TRBV5-1	TGCGCCAGCAGCCCAGGGGAAATAGCGGGAGCCCGTGAGCAGTTCTTC	CASSPGEIAGAREQFF
NA	TRBJ1-3	TRBD1	TRBV20-1	TGCAGTGCTAGACCTCGACAGGGACCTGGAAACACCATATATTTT	CSARPRQGPGNTIYF
NA	TRBJ2-2	TRBD2	TRBV2	TGTGCCAGGGAACGGCTAGCGGGAGAACCCGGGGAGCTGTTTTTT	CARERLAGEPGELFF
many	TRBJ2-7	NA	TRBV10-3	TGTGCCACCGCAGAGGGAAGGGGACCTAACTACGAGCAGTACTTC	CATAEGRGPNYEQYF
NA	TRBJ2-4	TRBD2	TRBV2	TGTGCCAGCAGTGATAGCGGGGTTCTAGCCAAAAACATTCAGTACTTC	CASSDSGVLAKNIQYF
NA	TRBJ1-5	NA	TRBV27	TGTGCCAGCAGTTTATGGTGGGGCACTCAGCCCCAGCATTTT	CASSLWWGTQPQHF